The clone carrying this TCR beta chain was counted at least ten times. This sample was included in a study of early T cells in non-severe SARS-CoV-2 infection. TCRdb analysed the 5' RACE reads with MiXCR anew, one entry per CDR3 protein. The sample carries about 58,000 distinct CDR3 sequences, roughly an eighth recorded once. This CDR3 contains 15 residues. Germline V lookup: CDR1 GTSNPN, CDR2 SVGIG (reference sequence). J was trimmed by 1 base and V by 2 bases; bases with no gene match: 6. Source material: whole blood. This sequence originates from an adult who was a healthcare worker with PCR-confirmed SARS-CoV-2 infection or an uninfected control (not recorded which). The gene calls are TRBV30 and TRBJ2-3; the match to TRBD1 covers 7 bases. CDR3 in DNA: TGTGCCTGGAGTAAGGGGGCGCGGGGCACAGATACGCAGTATTTT. Translating it yields CAWSKGARGTDTQYF.